The 21 T cell receptor beta chains given below trace back to one sample, sequenced in a study of T cells in tuberculosis. The repertoire was sequenced with immunoSEQ multiplex PCR; TCRdb's copy has only in-frame clones and lacks some. There are over 25,000 clones in the sample; around 95% occur only once, and under 2.5% lies in the top ten. The sequenced sample was PBMCs. These receptors all come from a donor between 10 and 35 years old with latent tuberculosis or without tuberculosis infection.

The rearrangement joins TRBV7-9 to TRBJ2-5; D may be TRBD1 (5 bases). The CDR3 covers 14 residues. CDR1 SEHNR and CDR2 FQNEAQ come from the germline V gene (reference sequence). V gave up 5 bases and J gave up 3 bases, with 13 bases separating them. The CDR3 DNA reads TGTGCCAGCAGCCCAAGGAGCAGGGAAGAGACCCAGTACTTC. This encodes CASSPRSREETQYF.

This clone was observed once. The chain combines TRBV11-2 with TRBJ2-5, with 8 bases that match TRBD1. This CDR3 has 16 residues. V trimming: 0 bases; J trimming: 3 bases; junction bases outside the gene matches: 6. CDR1 is SGHAT and CDR2 is FQNNGV in the germline V gene. The CDR3 loop is CASSLDLGQGEETQYF. CDR3 nucleotide sequence: TGTGCCAGCAGCTTAGACCTCGGACAGGGAGAAGAGACCCAGTACTTC.

This clone has only one observation. The rearrangement joins TRBV14 to TRBJ1-1; possibly TRBD1 for D (6 bases). The CDR3 spans 16 residues. The V gene's germline CDR1 is SGHDN and CDR2 FVKESK. Trimming pared 2 bases from V and 4 bases from J, leaving 17 bases between. In DNA form, the CDR3 reads TGTGCCAGCAGCCAACGAGGGGGACTAGAGAGCACTGAAGCTTTCTTT. This encodes CASSQRGGLESTEAFF.

The chain has TRBV5-1 and TRBJ2-3; D is perhaps TRBD1 (6 bases). Germline CDR1 reads SGHRS; CDR2 reads YFSETQ. V was clipped by 0 bases and J by 5 bases, with 13 bases between them. This CDR3 has 15 residues. CDR3 in DNA: TGCGCCAGCAGCTTGGCACGGGGCAGGGGAGATACGCAGTATTTT. Translated, it gives CASSLARGRGDTQYF. Complete variable domain (other parts from reference TRBV5-1 and TRBJ2-3): KAGVTQTPRYLIKTRGQQVTLSCSPISGHRSVSWYQQTPGQGLQFLFEYFSETQRNKGNFPGRFSGRQFSNSRSEMNVSTLELGDSALYLCASSLARGRGDTQYFGPGTRLTVL.

This clone showed up just once. V usage is TRBV27 and J usage is TRBJ2-1, with 11 bases lining up with TRBD1. This CDR3 comprises 15 residues. The ends lost 5 bases at V and 6 bases at J; junction bases unmatched: 6. Germline values: CDR1 MNHEY, CDR2 SMNVEV (reference sequence). The CDR3 nucleotides are TGTGCCAGCAGTCCATGGGACAGGGGGATCAATGAGCAGTTCTTC. Translated, it gives CASSPWDRGINEQFF.

This chain joins TRBV7-2 and TRBJ1-1; TRBD1 matches at 10 bases. This CDR3 comprises 16 residues. The V gene end was trimmed by 3 bases and the J gene end by 1 base; junction bases not matched to a gene: 5. Germline-derived CDR1 and CDR2 are SGHTA and FQGNSA. CDR3 DNA sequence: TGTGCCAGCAGCTTCCGGACAGGGGGAGGGAACACTGAAGCTTTCTTT. Translated: CASSFRTGGGNTEAFF.

A single count supports this clone. The chain has TRBV4-1 and TRBJ2-7, with TRBD2 matching over 11 bases. The germline V gene encodes CDR1 MGHRA and CDR2 YSYEKL. The V and J ends lost 3 bases and 4 bases, in that order; junction bases with no gene match: 8. The CDR3 loop spans 16 amino acids. CDR3 loop: CASSHSNGTSGYEQYF. The CDR3 DNA reads as TGCGCCAGCAGCCACTCCAATGGGACTAGCGGTTACGAGCAGTACTTC.

The chain carries TRBV19 and TRBJ2-3, with 8 bases fitting TRBD2. In germline, CDR1 is LNHDA, CDR2 SQIVND (reference sequence). The CDR3 is 15 amino acids. The trim removed 3 bases at V and 2 bases at J, leaving 4 bases unmatched. For the CDR3, the DNA is TGTGCCAGTAGTATTCTAGCGGGCCACACAGATACGCAGTATTTT. It specifies CASSILAGHTDTQYF.

This rearrangement joins TRBV7-8 to TRBJ1-1; D gene uncertain. CDR3 length: 13 residues. Deletions cut 2 bases from V and 4 bases from J, with 8 bases between. Germline assignment: CDR1 SGHVS and CDR2 FQNEAQ. The CDR3 loop reads CASSLRGATEAFF. The CDR3 nucleotides are TGTGCCAGCAGCTTACGGGGAGCCACTGAAGCTTTCTTT.

V usage is TRBV29-1 and J usage is TRBJ2-3; no clear D. V lost 7 bases and J 3 bases, leaving 5 bases between the germline ends. The length of the CDR3 is 10 residues. Germline CDR1 is SQVTM and CDR2 is ANQGSEA. CDR3 sequence reads: CSAGTDTQYF. The CDR3 DNA is TGCAGCGCGGGTACAGATACGCAGTATTTT.

The V call is TRBV9, the J call TRBJ1-1; no clear D. The CDR3 runs to 13 residues. Per germline, CDR1 SGDLS and CDR2 YYNGEE. Trimming took off 4 bases at V and 6 bases at J, with 13 bases between the two ends. The CDR3 bases are TGTGCCAGCAGCCCCGATGGAGAGGCTGAAGCTTTCTTT. Protein product: CASSPDGEAEAFF.

The chain carries TRBV6-1 and TRBJ1-6, with a possible D match to TRBD1 (6 bases). Germline CDR1 reads MNHNS; CDR2 reads SASEGT. CDR3 length: 13 amino acids. V dropped 8 bases and J dropped 7 bases, with 12 bases sitting between them. The CDR3 nucleotides are TGTGCCAGCCGACAGGTATCAAATTCACCCCTCCACTTT. Translation gives CASRQVSNSPLHF.

The chain combines TRBV9 with TRBJ1-1, with a tentative D call TRBD1 (6 bases). Germline V gives CDR1 SGDLS, CDR2 YYNGEE. CDR3 length equals 15 residues. V was pared by 3 bases and J by 1 base, with 13 bases between. CDR3 loop: CASSALGTPNTEAFF. The CDR3 DNA sequence: TGTGCCAGCAGCGCGCTAGGGACACCGAACACTGAAGCTTTCTTT.

This chain connects TRBV30 to TRBJ1-2, with D possibly being TRBD1 (6 bases). Between the trimmed V and J ends, which lost 4 bases and 8 bases, there was a span of 11 bases. The length of the CDR3 is 11 residues. The germline CDR1 and CDR2 sequences are GTSNPN and SVGIG (reference sequence). CDR3 loop: CAWTAGAGYTF. The CDR3 DNA follows: TGTGCCTGGACGGCAGGGGCAGGCTACACCTTC. The variable domain in full, completed from reference TRBV30 and TRBJ1-2, reads SQTIHQWPATLVQPVGSPLSLECTVEGTSNPNLYWYRQAAGRGLQLLFYSVGIGQISSEVPQNLSASRPQDRQFILSSKKLLLSDSGFYLCAWTAGAGYTFGSGTRLTVV.

The rearrangement links TRBV5-5 to TRBJ1-2; a weak D match, TRBD1 (5 bases). The CDR3 loop spans 12 amino acids. Per germline, CDR1 SGHKS and CDR2 YYEKEE (reference sequence). V was cut by 5 bases and J by 8 bases, with 13 bases left in between. The CDR3 loop reads CASRAEGRGYTF. The CDR3 nucleotides read TGTGCCAGCAGGGCGGAGGGGAGGGGCTACACCTTC.

This chain connects TRBV28 to TRBJ1-5; 7 bases agree with TRBD1. The length of the CDR3 is 18 residues. The germline gives CDR1 MDHEN, CDR2 SYDVKM. After removal of 2 bases from V and 0 bases from J, the junction contained 10 bases not matched to a gene. In nucleotides, the CDR3 is TGTGCCAGCAGTTTAGGGGGGACAGCAATTTATAGCAATCAGCCCCAGCATTTT. Translated, it gives CASSLGGTAIYSNQPQHF.

This chain joins TRBV4-1 and TRBJ2-4; the match to TRBD2 covers 7 bases. CDR3 length: 14 amino acids. Unmatched junction bases numbered 4, after V lost 0 bases and J lost 8 bases. The germline V gene has CDR1 MGHRA and CDR2 YSYEKL. In DNA form, the CDR3 reads TGCGCCAGCAGCCAAGATAGCGGGTGGGACATTCAGTACTTC. It codes for CASSQDSGWDIQYF.

This clone was seen only once. The gene calls are TRBV27 and TRBJ1-2; D is possibly TRBD1 (6 bases). The CDR3 consists of 13 residues. Trimming pared 6 bases from V and 8 bases from J, leaving 16 bases between. CDR1 is MNHEY, CDR2 SMNVEV, per germline (reference sequence). The CDR3 spells CASSPGGAKGYTF. The CDR3, as DNA: TGTGCCAGCAGCCCGGGGGGGGCAAAGGGCTACACCTTC.

This sequence joins TRBV7-2 and TRBJ2-1, with 8 bases lining up with TRBD2. CDR3 length equals 16 residues. CDR1 is SGHTA and CDR2 is FQGNSA in the germline V gene. Germline trimming cut 4 bases from V and 8 bases from J; bases unmatched to any gene: 13. Written as DNA, the CDR3 is TGTGCCAGCAGCTCGCCAACCGGGACTAGAATCGATGAGCAGTTCTTC. Its protein is CASSSPTGTRIDEQFF. Together with reference TRBV7-2 and TRBJ2-1, the CDR3 gives the full variable domain: GAGVSQSPSNKVTEKGKDVELRCDPISGHTALYWYRQSLGQGLEFLIYFQGNSAPDKSGLPSDRFSAERTGGSVSTLTIQRTQQEDSAVYLCASSSPTGTRIDEQFFGPGTRLTVL.

The rearrangement joins TRBV19 to TRBJ2-1; the D gene is possibly TRBD1 (6 bases). V was pared by 5 bases and J by 0 bases, with 20 bases between. CDR3 length equals 18 residues. CDR1 is LNHDA and CDR2 is SQIVND in the germline V gene (reference sequence). For the CDR3, the DNA is TGTGCCAGTAGTCCGGGACATGTAACCTCAAGCTCCTACAATGAGCAGTTCTTC. Residues: CASSPGHVTSSSYNEQFF. Full variable domain (missing parts from reference TRBV19 and TRBJ2-1): DGGITQSPKYLFRKEGQNVTLSCEQNLNHDAMYWYRQDPGQGLRLIYYSQIVNDFQKGDIAEGYSVSREKKESFPLTVTSAQKNPTAFYLCASSPGHVTSSSYNEQFFGPGTRLTVL.

The chain uses TRBV4-1 and TRBJ2-1, with 11 bases that match TRBD2. Germline CDR1 reads MGHRA; CDR2 reads YSYEKL. Trimming at V came to 1 base and at J to 2 bases, leaving 4 bases not matched to a gene. This CDR3 is 17 amino acids long. In DNA, the CDR3 is TGCGCCAGCAGCCAAGTGGCTAGCGGGGGGCCCTACAATGAGCAGTTCTTC. Its protein product is CASSQVASGGPYNEQFF.